The 30 T cell receptor beta chains below come from one sample, sequenced in a study of spatial heterogeneity in lung cancer. TCRdb reprocessed the 5' RACE reads via MiXCR and lists one record per CDR3 protein. This sample has approximately 39,000 distinct CDR3 sequences, with more than 7% found just once. As to time point: sample taken at primary tumor resection. The material was PBMCs, obtained at surgery. These receptors were obtained from a female donor with early-stage non-small cell lung cancer.

This clonotype was seen many times. The gene calls are TRBV14 and TRBJ1-1, with 8 positions matching TRBD1. Germline values: CDR1 SGHDN, CDR2 FVKESK. Trimming removed 2 bases from V and 0 bases from J; junction bases left unmatched: 2. The CDR3 sequence is 15 residues long. CDR3 nucleotide sequence: TGTGCCAGCAGCCAACAGGGGGCCGTGAACACTGAAGCTTTCTTT. Translating gives CASSQQGAVNTEAFF. The full variable domain, rest sourced from reference TRBV14 and TRBJ1-1, is EAGVTQFPSHSVIEKGQTVTLRCDPISGHDNLYWYRRVMGKEIKFLLHFVKESKQDESGMPNNRFLAERTGGTYSTLKVQPAELEDSGVYFCASSQQGAVNTEAFFGQGTRLTVV.

This clonotype has a handful of counts. This chain joins TRBV4-3 and TRBJ1-2; D unclear. V lost 0 bases and J lost 8, with 16 bases in between. CDR1 is LGHNA and CDR2 is YSLEER in the germline V gene. The CDR3 extends over 15 amino acids. CDR3 coding DNA: TGCGCCAGCAGCCAAGATGGGCAGATCTTATCCGGCTACACCTTC. As protein: CASSQDGQILSGYTF.

The J gene is TRBJ2-3, the V gene TRBV6-2 or TRBV6-3; the D is unclear. Trimming took off 7 bases at V and 4 bases at J, with 15 bases between the two ends. This CDR3 region has 14 residues. Germline V gene lookup returns CDR1 MNHEY and CDR2 SVGEGT. The CDR3 DNA sequence: TGTGCCAGCACCGTATTGGGAACTTCAGATACGCAGTATTTT. This sequence encodes CASTVLGTSDTQYF.

The table lists this clonotype with many counts. The chain is built from TRBV5-1 and TRBJ2-1; 7 positions agree with TRBD2. CDR3 length: 15 residues. The V gene end was trimmed by 0 bases and the J gene end by 9 bases; junction bases not matched to a gene: 9. CDR1 and CDR2 (germline): SGHRS, YFSETQ. The DNA of the CDR3 is TGCGCCAGCAGCTTGGACGGCGGGGGAGTCGGTGAGCAGTTCTTC. Translation: CASSLDGGGVGEQFF.

In this sample, this clonotype turned up many times. The V call is TRBV2, the J call TRBJ1-1; 10 nucleotides align to TRBD1. The CDR3 extends over 17 amino acids. Germline CDR1 SNHLY, CDR2 FYNNEI. Trimming removed 4 bases from V and 3 bases from J; junction bases left unmatched: 11. CDR3 sequence reads: CASSGDRGLTTDTEAFF. The CDR3 region has the DNA TGTGCCAGCAGTGGGGACAGGGGTCTGACGACGGACACTGAAGCTTTCTTT.

V gene TRBV5-4 combines with J gene TRBJ1-1, with TRBD1 matching 11 bases. V lost 2 bases to trimming and J lost 2 bases; unmatched junction nucleotides: 2. This CDR3 spans 15 amino acids. The germline V gene has CDR1 SGHNT and CDR2 YYREEE (reference sequence). The CDR3 region has the DNA TGTGCCAGCAGCTTCGGACAGGGGGCTAACACTGAAGCTTTCTTT. Translation: CASSFGQGANTEAFF. Variable domain in full (rest from reference TRBV5-4 and TRBJ1-1): ETGVTQSPTHLIKTRGQQVTLRCSSQSGHNTVSWYQQALGQGPQFIFQYYREEENGRGNFPPRFSGLQFPNYSSELNVNALELDDSALYLCASSFGQGANTEAFFGQGTRLTVV.

This rearrangement joins TRBV7-2 to TRBJ2-7; 9 bases fit TRBD2. V lost 5 bases, J lost 7 bases, and 12 bases stayed unmatched. The germline V gene encodes CDR1 SGHTA and CDR2 FQGNSA. This CDR3 is built from 15 residues. CDR3 in DNA: TGTGCCAGCAGCCACCCCCCTAGCGGGAAAGGAGAGCAGTACTTC. Translated: CASSHPPSGKGEQYF.

The chain links TRBV27 to TRBJ1-1, with 10 bases identical to TRBD1. Losses at the gene ends were 5 bases for V and 4 bases for J; bases not matched to a gene: 13. Germline V gene sequence: CDR1 MNHEY, CDR2 SMNVEV (reference sequence). The CDR3 extends over 17 amino acids. The CDR3 region is CASSPPGTGVDSTEAFF. In DNA, the CDR3 is TGTGCCAGCAGTCCACCCGGGACAGGGGTAGATAGCACTGAAGCTTTCTTT.

There are many counts of this clonotype. This chain connects TRBV29-1 to TRBJ1-2, with 7 bases matching TRBD1. The V and J ends lost 7 bases and 8 bases, in that order; junction bases with no gene match: 7. Germline loops: CDR1 SQVTM, CDR2 ANQGSEA. This CDR3 has 11 amino acids. The chain's CDR3 is CSAYRQGGYTF. The CDR3 region has the DNA TGCAGCGCGTACCGACAGGGAGGCTACACCTTC.

This clonotype occurred many times. The V call is TRBV5-4, the J call TRBJ2-1, with D possibly TRBD2 on 6 matching bases. CDR1 and CDR2 from the germline V gene are SGHNT and YYREEE (reference sequence). The CDR3 has 19 residues. V was cut by 0 bases and J by 4 bases, with 23 bases left in between. The chain's CDR3 is CASSLADVSGGGVYNEQFF. CDR3 nucleotide sequence: TGTGCCAGCAGCTTGGCCGACGTTAGCGGAGGAGGGGTTTACAATGAGCAGTTCTTC.

This clonotype came up many times. The gene calls are TRBV20-1 and TRBJ2-7, with D perhaps TRBD1 (6 bases). CDR1 is DFQATT, CDR2 SNEGSKA, per germline (reference sequence). This CDR3 comprises 14 residues. V dropped 5 bases and J dropped 4 bases, with 18 bases sitting between them. The CDR3 nucleotides are TGCAGTGCTGGAATCTCAGGGGTAAGATACGAGCAGTACTTC. This encodes CSAGISGVRYEQYF.

This clonotype was observed many times. This rearrangement joins TRBV25-1 to TRBJ1-1; possible D gene TRBD1, 5 bases. Germline V gene lookup returns CDR1 MGHDK and CDR2 SYGVNS. The CDR3 length is 13 residues. Trimming removed 7 bases from V and 9 bases from J, with 18 bases in between. In nucleotides, the CDR3 is TGTGCCAGCACTATCAAAGTCGGGGCTCAAGCTTTCTTT. Residues: CASTIKVGAQAFF.

This clonotype was picked up many times. The rearrangement links TRBV15 to TRBJ2-5; D is unresolved. V dropped 5 bases and J dropped 4 bases, with 8 bases sitting between them. Per the germline V gene, CDR1 is LNHNV and CDR2 is YYDKDF (reference sequence). This CDR3 has 12 amino acids. CDR3: CATSGFGETQYF. CDR3 bases: TGTGCCACCAGCGGATTCGGAGAGACCCAGTACTTC.

This clonotype was observed at least ten times. The CDR3 bases are TGTGCCAGCAGTTTGGCGATGAGCTCCTATAATTCACCCCTCCACTTT. Its translation is CASSLAMSSYNSPLHF. The J gene is TRBJ1-6, the V gene TRBV6-5, with D unresolved. The CDR3 is 16 amino acids. The V end was cut by 4 bases, the J end by 0 bases, with 10 bases between. The germline V gene encodes CDR1 MNHEY and CDR2 SVGAGI.

The chain links TRBV6-1 to TRBJ1-5; no reliable D call. Germline V gene data show CDR1 as MNHNS and CDR2 as SASEGT. There are 13 residues in the CDR3. V lost 6 bases and J lost 5, with 11 bases in between. The DNA of the CDR3 is TGTGCCAGCAGAACGGAGGGAGATCAGCCCCAGCATTTT. Protein product: CASRTEGDQPQHF.

This clonotype came up many times. This chain links TRBV28 with TRBJ1-3, with 12 positions matching TRBD1. This CDR3 contains 16 residues. V was pared by 3 bases and J by 4 bases, with 4 bases of the junction left unmatched. The germline V gene has CDR1 MDHEN and CDR2 SYDVKM. CDR3 DNA sequence: TGTGCCAGCAGTTTTGGGACAGGGGGCATAGGAAACACCATATATTTT. This sequence encodes CASSFGTGGIGNTIYF. The whole variable domain, remainder taken from reference TRBV28 and TRBJ1-3, is DVKVTQSSRYLVKRTGEKVFLECVQDMDHENMFWYRQDPGLGLRLIYFSYDVKMKEKGDIPEGYSVSREKKERFSLILESASTNQTSMYLCASSFGTGGIGNTIYFGEGSWLTVV.

This clonotype was counted at least ten times. The chain joins TRBV7-9 to TRBJ2-4; the D gene is possibly TRBD2 (5 bases). The CDR3 is made up of 12 amino acids. CDR1 and CDR2 from the germline V gene are SEHNR and FQNEAQ (reference sequence). V lost 5 bases to trimming and J lost 6 bases, with 8 bases between them. The CDR3 loop reads CASSQSGNIQYF. The DNA for the CDR3 is TGTGCCAGCAGCCAAAGCGGAAACATTCAGTACTTC.

This clonotype was picked up a small number of times. The J gene is TRBJ2-6, the V gene TRBV6-2 or TRBV6-3, with D unclear. Trimming took 2 bases from V and 0 from J, leaving 5 bases between them. CDR3 length: 15 amino acids. The germline V gene encodes CDR1 MNHEY and CDR2 SVGEGT. The CDR3 region has the DNA TGTGCCAGCAGTTACGGGTTCTCTGGGGCCAACGTCCTGACTTTC. This sequence encodes CASSYGFSGANVLTF.

The table lists this clonotype with many counts. The J gene is TRBJ2-3, the V gene TRBV11-2, with D unresolved. The CDR3 runs 15 residues. The ends were cut back, 6 bases at V and 0 bases at J, with 13 bases in the middle. CDR1 is SGHAT and CDR2 is FQNNGV in the germline V gene. The CDR3 bases are TGTGCCAGCAGACAAGTACATTGGAGCACAGATACGCAGTATTTT. Its translation: CASRQVHWSTDTQYF. Supplemented by reference TRBV11-2 and TRBJ2-3, the full variable domain reads EAGVAQSPRYKIIEKRQSVAFWCNPISGHATLYWYQQILGQGPKLLIQFQNNGVVDDSQLPKDRFSAERLKGVDSTLKIQPAKLEDSAVYLCASRQVHWSTDTQYFGPGTRLTVL.

The sample holds a few counts of this clonotype. This chain uses TRBV7-8 with TRBJ2-1; D gene uncertain. This CDR3 has 14 amino acids. The ends were cut back, 3 bases at V and 1 base at J, with 7 bases in the middle. Germline assignment: CDR1 SGHVS and CDR2 FQNEAQ. CDR3 in DNA: TGTGCCAGCAGCTTCCGCAGTTCCTACAATGAGCAGTTCTTC. Protein sequence: CASSFRSSYNEQFF. Full variable domain (remainder filled in from reference TRBV7-8 and TRBJ2-1): GAGVSQSPRYKVAKRGQDVALRCDPISGHVSLFWYQQALGQGPEFLTYFQNEAQLDKSGLPSDRFFAERPEGSVSTLKIQRTQQEDSAVYLCASSFRSSYNEQFFGPGTRLTVL.

The chain couples TRBV4-1 to TRBJ1-1; 7 bases fit TRBD1. Germline V gene sequence: CDR1 MGHRA, CDR2 YSYEKL. V lost 1 base and J lost 0; bases outside the gene matches: 8. There are 17 residues in the CDR3. CDR3: CASSQVRDSRMNTEAFF. Here the CDR3 DNA reads TGCGCCAGCAGCCAAGTTCGGGACAGCCGGATGAACACTGAAGCTTTCTTT.

This clonotype came up many times. The chain couples TRBV20-1 to TRBJ1-1, with D possibly being TRBD1 (5 bases). The CDR3 contains 12 residues. The V end lost 8 bases, the J end lost 5 bases, and 15 bases lay between the germline ends. Looked up from germline, CDR1 is DFQATT and CDR2 is SNEGSKA (reference sequence). The CDR3: CSPRGGGTEAFF. Written as DNA, the CDR3 is TGCAGTCCGCGGGGGGGAGGGACTGAAGCTTTCTTT.

V usage is TRBV16 and J usage is TRBJ2-7; tentatively, D is TRBD1 (6 bases). Germline V gives CDR1 KGHSY, CDR2 FQNENV. The CDR3 consists of 15 residues. V lost 2 bases and J 0 bases, leaving 11 bases between the germline ends. This chain's CDR3 is CASSQGGTGSYEQYF. The CDR3 coding sequence is TGTGCCAGCAGCCAAGGGGGCACGGGCTCCTACGAGCAGTACTTC. Variable domain in full (rest from reference TRBV16 and TRBJ2-7): GEEVAQTPKHLVRGEGQKAKLYCAPIKGHSYVFWYQQVLKNEFKFLISFQNENVFDETGMPKERFSAKCLPNSPCSLEIQATKLEDSAVYFCASSQGGTGSYEQYFGPGTRLTVT.

At least ten counts were recorded for this clonotype. The V gene is TRBV30, the J gene TRBJ2-5; tentatively, D is TRBD2 (5 bases). The CDR3 covers 15 residues. Germline values: CDR1 GTSNPN, CDR2 SVGIG (reference sequence). V was clipped by 0 bases and J by 0 bases, with 11 bases between them. The CDR3 nucleotides are TGTGCCTGGAGTGTGGGCGGGTGGTACCAAGAGACCCAGTACTTC. Amino acids: CAWSVGGWYQETQYF.

This clonotype showed up just a few times. The chain joins TRBV7-9 to TRBJ2-3; 11 nucleotides line up with TRBD2. The junction had 12 bases not matched to a gene; V was cut back by 7 bases and J by 6 bases. Germline assignment: CDR1 SEHNR and CDR2 FQNEAQ (reference sequence). The CDR3 runs 16 residues. CDR3 sequence: CASIPTSGGVGDTQYF. The DNA for the CDR3 is TGTGCCAGCATCCCCACTAGCGGGGGCGTTGGGGATACGCAGTATTTT.

The table lists this clonotype with many counts. The J gene is TRBJ2-1, the V gene TRBV5-1, with D hard to call. The CDR3 covers 16 residues. The ends were cut back, 0 bases at V and 4 bases at J, with 14 bases in the middle. Germline V gene data show CDR1 as SGHRS and CDR2 as YFSETQ. The CDR3 region is CASSLAVLAGYNEQFF. In DNA form, the CDR3 reads TGCGCCAGCAGCTTGGCCGTTTTGGCTGGGTACAATGAGCAGTTCTTC.

The rearrangement joins TRBV2 to TRBJ2-7, with D tentatively TRBD1 or TRBD2 (5 bases each). Trimming cost V 6 bases and J 0 bases, with 12 bases left between them. Germline V gene data show CDR1 as SNHLY and CDR2 as FYNNEI. The CDR3 has 14 amino acids. The CDR3 here is CASSTEGISYEQYF. As DNA, the CDR3 is TGTGCCAGCAGCACCGAGGGGATCTCCTACGAGCAGTACTTC.

The chain recombines TRBV13 with TRBJ1-1; D is perhaps TRBD1 (6 bases). Germline lookup yields CDR1 PRHDT and CDR2 FYEKMQ (reference sequence). V was trimmed by 5 bases and J by 3 bases, leaving 16 bases between them. This CDR3 region has 15 residues. Here the CDR3 reads CASSEQGEGDTEAFF. For the CDR3, the DNA is TGTGCCAGCAGCGAACAGGGAGAGGGGGACACTGAAGCTTTCTTT. Drawing the rest from reference TRBV13 and TRBJ1-1, the complete variable domain is AAGVIQSPRHLIKEKRETATLKCYPIPRHDTVYWYQQGPGQDPQFLISFYEKMQSDKGSIPDRFSAQQFSDYHSELNMSSLELGDSALYFCASSEQGEGDTEAFFGQGTRLTVV.

In this sample, this clonotype turned up many times. This chain's CDR3 is CATSPGSSYEQYF. The CDR3 bases are TGTGCCACCAGTCCCGGGTCCTCCTACGAGCAGTACTTC. The V and J genes are TRBV24-1 and TRBJ2-7; D not resolved. Deletions cut 6 bases from V and 0 bases from J, with 8 bases between. There are 13 residues in the CDR3. Germline CDR1 KGHDR, CDR2 SFDVKD.

This clonotype turned up a few times. The chain recombines TRBV20-1 with TRBJ1-5, with no clear D. This CDR3 spans 13 amino acids. The V and J ends lost 6 bases and 6 bases respectively, with 15 bases between them. CDR1 is DFQATT and CDR2 is SNEGSKA in the germline V gene (reference sequence). The CDR3 DNA is TGCAGTGCCCTTGCGGGCCTGGGTCAGCCCCAGCATTTT. This gives the protein CSALAGLGQPQHF.